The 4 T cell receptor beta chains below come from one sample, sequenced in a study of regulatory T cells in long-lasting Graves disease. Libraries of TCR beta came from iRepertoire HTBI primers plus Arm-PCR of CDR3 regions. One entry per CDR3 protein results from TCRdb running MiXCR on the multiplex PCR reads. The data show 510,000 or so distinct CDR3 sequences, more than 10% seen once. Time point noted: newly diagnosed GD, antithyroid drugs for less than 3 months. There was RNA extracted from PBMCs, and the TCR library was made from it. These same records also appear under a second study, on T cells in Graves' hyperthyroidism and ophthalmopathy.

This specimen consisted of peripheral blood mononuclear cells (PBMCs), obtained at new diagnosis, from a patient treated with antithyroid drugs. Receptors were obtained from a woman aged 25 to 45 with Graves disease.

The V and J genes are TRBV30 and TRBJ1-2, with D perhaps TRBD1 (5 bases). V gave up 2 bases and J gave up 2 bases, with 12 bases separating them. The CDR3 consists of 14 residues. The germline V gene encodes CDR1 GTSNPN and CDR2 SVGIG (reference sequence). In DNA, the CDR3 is TGTGCCTGGAGTAGTTGGAGGGGCAACTATGGCTACACCTTC. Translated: CAWSSWRGNYGYTF.

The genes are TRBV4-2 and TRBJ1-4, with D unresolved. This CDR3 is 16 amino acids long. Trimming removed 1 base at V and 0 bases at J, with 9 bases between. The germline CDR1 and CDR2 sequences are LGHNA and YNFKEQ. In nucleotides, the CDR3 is TGTGCCAGCAGCCAAGGAGGACCCTCAACTAATGAAAAACTGTTTTTT. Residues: CASSQGGPSTNEKLFF.

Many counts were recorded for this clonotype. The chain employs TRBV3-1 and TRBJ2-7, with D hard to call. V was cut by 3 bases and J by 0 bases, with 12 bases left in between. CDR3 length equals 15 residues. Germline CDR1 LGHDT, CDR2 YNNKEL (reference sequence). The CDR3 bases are TGTGCCAGCAGCCAGTTCGGGCGGAACTCCTACGAGCAGTACTTC. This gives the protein CASSQFGRNSYEQYF.

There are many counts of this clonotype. The CDR3 DNA is TGTGCCAGCAGTGTTAAGGTGGGGGGCGAGCAGTACTTC. Its translation: CASSVKVGGEQYF. The chain links TRBV6-1 to TRBJ2-7; possible D gene TRBD2, 6 bases. Per germline, CDR1 MNHNS and CDR2 SASEGT. Trimming removed 4 bases from V and 6 bases from J, with 13 bases in between. There are 13 residues in the CDR3.